The 2 T cell receptor beta chains below come from one sample, sequenced in a study of neoadjuvant anti-PD-1 for oral cavity cancer. Assay: immunoSEQ multiplex PCR; the TCRdb copy retains only in-frame clones and omits some. The sample has 7,000 to 8,000 clones, around 63% seen once. Time point given: after neoadjuvant nivolumab, at surgical resection. The sequencing used PBMCs, collected after nivolumab (anti-PD-1) treatment. All receptors derive from a person aged 40 to 85 with oral cavity squamous cell carcinoma.

The V gene is TRBV5-1, the J gene TRBJ1-4; D might be TRBD1 (6 bases). V was cut by 0 bases and J by 7 bases, with 10 bases left in between. The CDR3 runs to 14 residues. Germline values: CDR1 SGHRS, CDR2 YFSETQ. CDR3 DNA: TGCGCCAGCAGCTTGGTCAGGGGAGGTGAAAAACTGTTTTTT. Protein sequence: CASSLVRGGEKLFF. The whole variable domain, remainder taken from reference TRBV5-1 and TRBJ1-4, is KAGVTQTPRYLIKTRGQQVTLSCSPISGHRSVSWYQQTPGQGLQFLFEYFSETQRNKGNFPGRFSGRQFSNSRSEMNVSTLELGDSALYLCASSLVRGGEKLFFGSGTQLSVL.

This clone was counted a few times. The V call is TRBV19, the J call TRBJ1-1; D call uncertain. The CDR3 length is 13 residues. V was cut by 6 bases and J by 4 bases, with 12 bases left in between. Germline CDR1 reads LNHDA; CDR2 reads SQIVND (reference sequence). The CDR3: CASRSKEFTEAFF. The CDR3 DNA follows: TGTGCCAGTAGGTCCAAAGAGTTCACTGAAGCTTTCTTT.